These 30 T cell receptor beta chains were sequenced from one sample in a study of blood T cells in healthy people across ages. Next came a second PCR, run for about 7 to 12 cycles, which used a sample-barcoded 5' primer along with a J-beta primer mix. In TCRdb, the 5' RACE reads were re-called with MiXCR into one record per CDR3 protein. The table lists about 830,000 distinct CDR3 sequences, about 59% of them singletons. The source material was blood. The receptors stem from a man younger than 45 in good health.

The V call is TRBV6-1, the J call TRBJ2-1, with a possible D match to TRBD2 (6 bases). The CDR3 extends over 14 amino acids. Germline V lookup: CDR1 MNHNS, CDR2 SASEGT. V was shortened by 4 bases and J by 9 bases, with 16 bases between the two germline ends. Here the CDR3 reads CASSGDGTWGEQFF. Here the CDR3 DNA reads TGTGCCAGCAGTGGGGACGGGACTTGGGGTGAGCAGTTCTTC.

The chain joins TRBV4-3 to TRBJ2-3; the D is unclear. CDR1 LGHNA and CDR2 YSLEER come from the germline V gene. The CDR3 has 14 amino acids. Trimming stripped 1 base from V and 4 bases from J, with 9 bases between. This CDR3 reads CASSQVGSADTQYF. CDR3 sequence (DNA): TGCGCCAGCAGCCAAGTGGGGTCGGCAGATACGCAGTATTTT.

This clonotype was detected only a few times. The V call is TRBV6-1, the J call TRBJ2-1; D is uncertain. V was trimmed by 3 bases and J by 5 bases, leaving 8 bases between them. CDR3 size: 13 residues. CDR1 MNHNS and CDR2 SASEGT come from the germline V gene. The CDR3 region has the DNA TGTGCCAGCAGTGATGGGCCTAACAATGAGCAGTTCTTC. It codes for CASSDGPNNEQFF.

The gene calls are TRBV29-1 and TRBJ1-2; D ambiguous. Trimming took 3 bases from V and 9 from J, leaving 8 bases between them. CDR1 is SQVTM, CDR2 ANQGSEA, per germline. This CDR3 has 10 residues. Here the CDR3 DNA reads TGCAGCGTTGACTTTGGGAGCTACACCTTC. Its translation: CSVDFGSYTF.

This rearrangement joins TRBV5-4 to TRBJ2-3; D uncertain. Trimming took 5 bases from V and 1 from J, leaving 14 bases between them. The CDR3 length is 15 residues. Germline V gene lookup returns CDR1 SGHNT and CDR2 YYREEE (reference sequence). For the CDR3, the DNA is TGTGCCAGCAGTCAATCCCCGGTGGGCACAGATACGCAGTATTTT. It specifies CASSQSPVGTDTQYF.

The table lists this clonotype with a few counts. The genes are TRBV20-1 and TRBJ2-5, with 10 bases aligning to TRBD2. With V trimmed by 1 base and J by 11 bases, 13 bases remained unmatched. The CDR3 length is 15 residues. Germline V lookup: CDR1 DFQATT, CDR2 SNEGSKA (reference sequence). The chain's CDR3 is CSARVPLAGLDEQYF. Here the CDR3 DNA reads TGCAGTGCTAGAGTCCCACTAGCGGGGCTCGATGAGCAGTACTTC.

This chain connects TRBV4-1 to TRBJ2-1; D possibly uses TRBD1 or TRBD2 (5 bases each). This CDR3 comprises 16 residues. Per the germline V gene, CDR1 is MGHRA and CDR2 is YSYEKL. V lost 5 bases and J lost 7, with 21 bases in between. Here the CDR3 reads CASSGGGPGRPNEQFF. In DNA, the CDR3 is TGCGCCAGCAGCGGGGGTGGCCCGGGCAGGCCAAATGAGCAGTTCTTC.

Details on this clonotype: Germline is not matched at one junction end, which may reflect a read error. This rearrangement joins TRBV28 to TRBJ1-2; 12 bases are a match to TRBD1. From germline, CDR1 is MDHEN and CDR2 SYDVKM. The CDR3 is 19 residues long. The CDR3 spells CTSSLSTLGQGANLYGYTF. CDR3 coding DNA: TGTACCAGCAGTTTAAGTACACTGGGACAGGGGGCAAACCTCTATGGCTACACCTTC.

Here the CDR3 reads CASSARANYGYTF. In nucleotides, the CDR3 is TGTGCCAGCAGCGCCAGGGCGAACTATGGCTACACCTTC. This chain connects TRBV9 to TRBJ1-2; possibly TRBD1 for D (5 bases). CDR1 and CDR2 (germline): SGDLS, YYNGEE. The ends were cut back, 3 bases at V and 2 bases at J, with 8 bases in the middle. This CDR3 is 13 amino acids long.

The V and J genes are TRBV14 and TRBJ2-1, with 8 bases matching TRBD2. CDR3 length: 18 amino acids. The V and J ends lost 0 bases and 4 bases, in that order; junction bases with no gene match: 11. Per germline, CDR1 SGHDN and CDR2 FVKESK. CDR3 DNA: TGTGCCAGCAGCCAAGATCGGGGGGGCGGGGTATCATACAATGAGCAGTTCTTC. This sequence encodes CASSQDRGGGVSYNEQFF.

Comments on this clonotype: A read error may produce the germline difference seen at one junction end. The chain carries TRBV20-1 and TRBJ2-5; tentatively, D is TRBD1 or TRBD2 (5 bases each). The end of the DNA is better explained by TRBJ2-7, so the J call may be wrong. Germline V lookup: CDR1 DFQATT, CDR2 SNEGSKA (reference sequence). The CDR3 has 13 residues. The CDR3 loop reads CSTRDPVGHEQYF. For the CDR3, the DNA is TGCAGTACTAGAGATCCTGTGGGGCACGAGCAGTACTTC.

This chain connects TRBV5-1 to TRBJ2-7; TRBD2 agrees at 9 bases. Losses at the gene ends were 2 bases for V and 0 bases for J; bases not matched to a gene: 9. The CDR3 runs 17 residues. Germline V CDR1 and CDR2: SGHRS, YFSETQ. CDR3 nucleotide sequence: TGCGCCAGCAGCTTATATGCTAGCGGGGTTAACTCCTACGAGCAGTACTTC. As protein: CASSLYASGVNSYEQYF.

This clonotype was recorded at least ten times. The chain recombines TRBV5-1 with TRBJ1-1; D unclear. V was clipped by 0 bases and J by 5 bases, with 11 bases between them. The CDR3 length is 14 residues. Per germline, CDR1 SGHRS and CDR2 YFSETQ. CDR3 region: CASSLGNAGTEAFF. The CDR3 bases are TGCGCCAGCAGCTTGGGCAACGCGGGGACTGAAGCTTTCTTT.

The chain joins TRBV5-1 to TRBJ2-5; D tentatively reads TRBD1 or TRBD2 (5 bases each). The CDR3 consists of 14 residues. Trimming left V 4 bases short and J 2 bases short, with 12 bases between. Germline V CDR1 and CDR2: SGHRS, YFSETQ. CDR3 sequence (DNA): TGCGCCAGCAGCGTGGAGGCAGGGCAAGAGACCCAGTACTTC. Protein product: CASSVEAGQETQYF.

This clonotype turned up a few times. This chain connects TRBV3-1 to TRBJ2-1; D is unresolved. V lost 0 bases and J lost 0, with 9 bases in between. This CDR3 is 16 amino acids long. Germline V gene lookup returns CDR1 LGHDT and CDR2 YNNKEL (reference sequence). The CDR3 loop is CASSQDGYSSYNEQFF. In nucleotides, the CDR3 is TGTGCCAGCAGCCAAGACGGCTACAGCTCCTACAATGAGCAGTTCTTC.

This clonotype was seen a few times. This sequence joins TRBV28 and TRBJ2-7; no definite D call. CDR3 size: 13 residues. CDR1 is MDHEN and CDR2 is SYDVKM in the germline V gene. The V gene lost 6 bases and the J gene lost 3 bases, with 12 bases spanning the gap. Written as DNA, the CDR3 is TGTGCCAGCAGACCGACATCCTACTACGAGCAGTACTTC. Translating it yields CASRPTSYYEQYF. Full variable domain (rest looked up from reference TRBV28 and TRBJ2-7): DVKVTQSSRYLVKRTGEKVFLECVQDMDHENMFWYRQDPGLGLRLIYFSYDVKMKEKGDIPEGYSVSREKKERFSLILESASTNQTSMYLCASRPTSYYEQYFGPGTRLTVT.

The chain uses TRBV20-1 and TRBJ2-1; TRBD2 agrees at 10 bases. There are 13 residues in the CDR3. J gave up 6 bases and V 6 bases, and 5 bases lay outside the gene matches. Germline CDR1 reads DFQATT; CDR2 reads SNEGSKA (reference sequence). CDR3 sequence: CSAASGGPNEQFF. The CDR3, as DNA: TGCAGTGCGGCTAGCGGGGGCCCCAATGAGCAGTTCTTC.

This chain uses TRBV6-2 or TRBV6-3 with TRBJ1-5; 7 nucleotides match TRBD1. The V and J ends lost 2 bases and 7 bases, in that order; junction bases with no gene match: 8. CDR3 length: 15 residues. Germline CDR1 reads MNHEY; CDR2 reads SVGEGT. CDR3 sequence reads: CASSYAPGGIQPQHF. Here the CDR3 DNA reads TGTGCCAGCAGTTACGCGCCAGGGGGGATCCAGCCCCAGCATTTT.

V gene TRBV7-3 combines with J gene TRBJ2-1; TRBD2 agrees at 9 bases. This CDR3 is built from 17 residues. After removal of 1 base from V and 3 bases from J, the junction contained 7 bases not matched to a gene. Germline V gene data show CDR1 as SGHTA and CDR2 as FQGTGA. The CDR3, as DNA: TGTGCCAGCAGCTTAATAGGCGGGGGGGCCGTCTACAATGAGCAGTTCTTC. Protein: CASSLIGGGAVYNEQFF.

The chain joins TRBV15 to TRBJ1-2; 7 bases match TRBD1. Germline lookup yields CDR1 LNHNV and CDR2 YYDKDF (reference sequence). This CDR3 spans 15 amino acids. V trimming: 3 bases; J trimming: 8 bases; junction bases outside the gene matches: 12. CDR3 nucleotides: TGTGCCACCAGCAGCCCAGACAGGGCATCATACGGCTACACCTTC. Protein sequence: CATSSPDRASYGYTF.

The chain recombines TRBV7-2 with TRBJ1-6; D unclear. V shed 2 bases and J shed 8 bases, with 10 bases lying between them. The germline V gene has CDR1 SGHTA and CDR2 FQGNSA. There are 14 residues in the CDR3. The CDR3 protein is CASSLRNGDSPLHF. Here the CDR3 DNA reads TGTGCCAGCAGCTTAAGAAATGGGGATTCACCCCTCCACTTT.

A few counts support this clonotype. This rearrangement joins TRBV27 to TRBJ1-2, with 9 bases identical to TRBD1. V gave up 4 bases and J gave up 4 bases; unmatched junction bases: 4. This CDR3 is 14 amino acids long. CDR1 and CDR2 (germline): MNHEY, SMNVEV (reference sequence). CDR3: CASSSADRGYGYTF. CDR3 DNA sequence: TGTGCCAGCAGTTCCGCGGACAGGGGCTATGGCTACACCTTC.

This chain joins TRBV9 and TRBJ2-1; weak D call: TRBD2 (5 bases). The germline gives CDR1 SGDLS, CDR2 YYNGEE. The length of the CDR3 is 14 residues. V lost 3 bases to trimming and J lost 8 bases, with 15 bases between them. CDR3: CASSDGLPGDEQFF. In DNA form, the CDR3 reads TGTGCCAGCAGCGACGGACTCCCGGGCGATGAGCAGTTCTTC.

As to this clonotype: Germline is not matched at one junction end, which may reflect a read error. J is TRBJ2-1 and V is TRBV7-9; TRBD1 might be the D (6 bases). Germline V gene lookup returns CDR1 SEHNR and CDR2 FQNEAQ (reference sequence). The CDR3 length is 14 residues. The CDR3 DNA follows: TGCGCCAGGGGAACAGGCGGACAATACAATGAGCAGTTCTTC. Residues: CARGTGGQYNEQFF.

The chain employs TRBV6-2 or TRBV6-3 and TRBJ2-3; D may be TRBD1 (5 bases). V lost 8 bases and J 1 base, leaving 10 bases between the germline ends. Germline V gives CDR1 MNHEY, CDR2 SVGEGT. This CDR3 region has 13 residues. CDR3 coding DNA: TGTGCCAGCTTGGCCAGGGGCACAGATACGCAGTATTTT. Amino acids: CASLARGTDTQYF.

The chain uses TRBV7-2 and TRBJ1-1; maybe TRBD1 (6 bases). Trimming removed 0 bases at V and 5 bases at J, with 16 bases between. There are 16 residues in the CDR3. Per the germline V gene, CDR1 is SGHTA and CDR2 is FQGNSA. CDR3 residues: CASSLARRFRGTEAFF. The CDR3 DNA sequence: TGTGCCAGCAGCTTAGCTAGGAGGTTTAGGGGGACTGAAGCTTTCTTT. Supplemented by reference TRBV7-2 and TRBJ1-1, the full variable domain reads GAGVSQSPSNKVTEKGKDVELRCDPISGHTALYWYRQSLGQGLEFLIYFQGNSAPDKSGLPSDRFSAERTGGSVSTLTIQRTQQEDSAVYLCASSLARRFRGTEAFFGQGTRLTVV.

This clonotype was seen more than once but under ten times. The rearrangement uses TRBV28 and TRBJ2-1; the D gene is possibly TRBD2 (6 bases). The CDR3 extends over 13 amino acids. V was clipped by 10 bases and J by 5 bases, with 15 bases between them. From germline, CDR1 is MDHEN and CDR2 SYDVKM. DNA for the CDR3: TGTGCCACCGACGGACTATGGGACAATGAGCAGTTCTTC. Its protein is CATDGLWDNEQFF. The entire variable domain, with the rest obtained from reference TRBV28 and TRBJ2-1, is as follows: DVKVTQSSRYLVKRTGEKVFLECVQDMDHENMFWYRQDPGLGLRLIYFSYDVKMKEKGDIPEGYSVSREKKERFSLILESASTNQTSMYLCATDGLWDNEQFFGPGTRLTVL.

The chain carries TRBV15 and TRBJ2-1, with 10 bases matching TRBD2. Trimming removed 3 bases from V and 2 bases from J; junction bases left unmatched: 7. Germline-derived CDR1 and CDR2 are LNHNV and YYDKDF (reference sequence). The CDR3 runs 17 residues. This CDR3 reads CATSRSQLAGTYNEQFF. As DNA, the CDR3 is TGTGCCACCAGCAGGTCTCAACTAGCGGGGACCTACAATGAGCAGTTCTTC.

The genes are TRBV7-2 and TRBJ2-7; D uncertain. The DNA end lines up better with TRBJ2-5; the J call may be wrong. Per germline, CDR1 SGHTA and CDR2 FQGNSA. This CDR3 has 13 amino acids. In DNA, the CDR3 is TGTGCCAGCAGCTCTGATCATTTAGAGACCCAGTACTTC. Protein: CASSSDHLETQYF.

This clonotype showed up just once. CDR3 sequence: CAIKGWAYSYEQYF. In DNA, the CDR3 is TGTGCCATCAAGGGTTGGGCCTACTCCTACGAGCAGTACTTC. This rearrangement joins TRBV10-3 to TRBJ2-7, with D hard to call. Trimming left V 7 bases short and J 0 bases short, with 13 bases between. The CDR3 has 14 residues. The germline CDR1 and CDR2 sequences are ENHRY and SYGVKD.